One sample yielded the 17 T cell receptor beta chains listed below, sequenced in a study of T cell clonality in common variable immunodeficiency. For these TCRs, the target antigens are not known. General observations from the study: In common variable immunodeficiency, TCR beta chains reportedly carried fewer deletions and N-nucleotide insertions.

Some clones are missing from TCRdb's copy, which holds only in-frame ones; the method was immunoSEQ multiplex PCR. The sample is made up of approximately 35,000 clones, none counted only once. Sequenced: peripheral blood mononuclear cells. These receptors were obtained from a human donor with common variable immunodeficiency.

This clone was counted a few times. The read gets to within 3 residues of the CDR3 end, and the germline J gene fills in the rest. The chain uses TRBV19 and TRBJ2-5; 9 bases align to TRBD1. The CDR3 runs 12 residues. V shed 8 bases, J shed 3 bases, and the junction held 1 base outside the gene matches. Germline V gives CDR1 LNHDA, CDR2 SQIVND (reference sequence). CDR3 residues: CASRTGEETQYF. The CDR3 bases that were read are TGTGCCAGTCGGACAGGGGAAGAGACC.

Details on this clone: Read sequence stops 3 residues before the CDR3 end, and the germline J gene provides the missing end. The V call is TRBV6-2 or TRBV6-3, the J call TRBJ1-5, with 8 bases that match TRBD1. The CDR3 has 14 amino acids. V was clipped by 4 bases and J by 7 bases; unmatched bases: 6. Germline V lookup: CDR1 MNHEY, CDR2 SVGEGT. The part of the CDR3 DNA that was read is TGTGCCAGCAGTTTCGGGACAGGTACCCAGCCC. Its protein product is CASSFGTGTQP. The CDR3 reads in full as CASSFGTGTQPQHF.

This clone has ten or more counts. The sequence runs out 3 residues before the end of the CDR3; the remainder is reconstructed from the germline J gene. The J gene is TRBJ1-1, the V gene TRBV30; D gene uncertain. The length of the CDR3 is 15 residues. Deletions cut 3 bases from V and 1 base from J, with 15 bases between. In germline, CDR1 is GTSNPN, CDR2 SVGIG (reference sequence). The CDR3 is CAWRGEGHRNTEAFF. The part of the CDR3 DNA that was read is TGTGCCTGGAGGGGTGAGGGTCACAGGAACACTGAA.

There are a few counts of this clone. Sequencing ends 3 residues short of the CDR3 end; the germline J gene provides the rest. V usage is TRBV18 and J usage is TRBJ1-6; D perhaps matches TRBD1 (5 bases). Germline V gene lookup returns CDR1 KGHSH and CDR2 LQKENI. The CDR3 is 18 residues long. V lost 8 bases and J lost 0, with 20 bases in between. CDR3 DNA, as far as it was read: TGTGCCAGCCGATCCGGACAAGGCCTAAGCTCCTATAATTCACCC. Encoded protein: CASRSGQGLSSYNSP. From start to end, the CDR3 is CASRSGQGLSSYNSPLHF.

This clone was counted at least ten times. The sequence runs out 3 residues before the end of the CDR3; the remainder is reconstructed from the germline J gene. This chain uses TRBV20-1 with TRBJ2-4; 9 bases are shared with TRBD2. This CDR3 spans 16 amino acids. Germline V gene lookup returns CDR1 DFQATT and CDR2 SNEGSKA (reference sequence). With 2 bases clipped from V and 0 bases from J, the junction kept 5 bases outside the gene matches. The CDR3: CSARRSTSGAKNIQYF. Partial CDR3 DNA: TGCAGTGCTAGACGTTCGACTAGCGGAGCCAAAAACATT.

This clone has just a few counts. The read ends 3 residues before the CDR3 terminus; that terminus is restored from the germline J gene. Other DNA sequences from this sample encode an identical CDR3 as well. The rearrangement uses TRBV7-2 and TRBJ2-7; D not resolved. The CDR3 loop spans 11 amino acids. Looked up from germline, CDR1 is SGHTA and CDR2 is FQGNSA. V was pared by 5 bases and J by 2 bases, with 4 bases between. CDR3 DNA (partial): TGTGCCAGCAGCCCTGCCTACGAG. This encodes CASSPAYE. The entire CDR3 is CASSPAYEQYF.

This clone was detected many times. The read gets to within 3 residues of the CDR3 end, and the germline J gene fills in the rest. The V call is TRBV30, the J call TRBJ1-1, with D possibly TRBD1 on 5 matching bases. Per germline, CDR1 GTSNPN and CDR2 SVGIG (reference sequence). The CDR3 covers 15 residues. Trimming took off 4 bases at V and 0 bases at J, with 15 bases between the two ends. The CDR3 reads CAWKQEGTMNTEAFF. Partial CDR3 DNA: TGTGCCTGGAAACAGGAGGGCACCATGAACACTGAA.

This clone was seen more than once but under ten times. The CDR3 end falls 3 residues outside the read, so it is completed with the germline J gene. The chain couples TRBV18 to TRBJ1-1; D is unclear. V dropped 3 bases and J dropped 2 bases, with 13 bases sitting between them. The CDR3 has 15 amino acids. The germline V gene has CDR1 KGHSH and CDR2 LQKENI. This CDR3 is CASSPPAVSNTEAFF. CDR3 bases read: TGTGCCAGCTCACCCCCCGCGGTCTCCAACACTGAA.

This clone was counted ten times or more. The DNA ends 3 residues before the CDR3 does, and the rest of the CDR3 is filled in from the germline J gene. This chain links TRBV14 with TRBJ2-7; D is possibly TRBD1 (5 bases). The CDR3 is 14 residues long. The germline CDR1 and CDR2 sequences are SGHDN and FVKESK. Trimming pared 0 bases from V and 6 bases from J, leaving 12 bases between. This CDR3 is CASSQDVQGGEQYF. CDR3 DNA (partial): TGTGCCAGCAGCCAAGATGTCCAGGGCGGCGAG.

This clone has only a few counts. The DNA read from the CDR3 is TGTGCCAGTAACACAGGCCCCAGCTCTGGGGCCAACGTC. Translating it yields CASNTGPSSGANV. The full CDR3 reads CASNTGPSSGANVLTF. The chain carries TRBV19 and TRBJ2-6, with a possible D match to TRBD1 (5 bases). Coverage ceases 3 residues before the CDR3 finishes, and the germline J gene fills in the end. Trimming left V 7 bases short and J 0 bases short, with 13 bases between. Germline CDR1 reads LNHDA; CDR2 reads SQIVND (reference sequence). The CDR3 runs 16 residues.

A remark on this clone: Read data end 3 residues before the CDR3 end; the end is taken from the germline J gene. This chain connects TRBV19 to TRBJ2-3; 14 bases fit TRBD2. Looked up from germline, CDR1 is LNHDA and CDR2 is SQIVND (reference sequence). Trimming cost V 5 bases and J 2 bases; bases outside gene matches: 3. The CDR3 is made up of 16 amino acids. CDR3 in amino acids: CASSVTSGGATDTQYF. The sequenced part of the CDR3 DNA is TGTGCCAGTAGTGTGACTAGCGGGGGGGCCACAGATACG.

This clone was seen only a few times. The read falls 3 residues short of the CDR3 end, and the missing part is taken from the germline J gene. This sequence joins TRBV2 and TRBJ1-5; weak D call: TRBD1 (6 bases). Per the germline V gene, CDR1 is SNHLY and CDR2 is FYNNEI. Trimming shortened V by 4 bases and J by 3 bases, and 10 bases separated the two germline ends. This CDR3 comprises 14 residues. CDR3 DNA, as far as it was read: TGTGCCAGCAGTGGACAGGCATTCAATCAGCCC. Its protein product is CASSGQAFNQP. The full CDR3 is CASSGQAFNQPQHF.

This clone was observed many times. Coverage ceases 3 residues before the CDR3 finishes, and the germline J gene fills in the end. V and J are TRBV7-9 and TRBJ1-4, with no clear D. The CDR3 is 12 residues long. V dropped 5 bases and J dropped 8 bases, with 9 bases sitting between them. CDR1 and CDR2 (germline): SEHNR, FQNEAQ (reference sequence). The covered CDR3 bases are TGTGCCAGCAGCGATACAAGGGAAAAA. Translating gives CASSDTREK. The whole CDR3 protein reads CASSDTREKLFF.

About this clone itself: The CDR3 is cut off 3 residues early in the read; its end comes from the germline J gene. Other DNA sequences of this sample code for an identical CDR3. V is TRBV18 and J is TRBJ1-2, with 8 positions matching TRBD1. J lost 6 bases, V lost 2 bases, and 2 bases had no gene match. The CDR3 contains 13 residues. Germline V gives CDR1 KGHSH, CDR2 LQKENI. The sequenced CDR3 bases are TGTGCCAGCTCACCAGGACAGGGCCATGGC. It encodes CASSPGQGHG. The entire CDR3 is CASSPGQGHGYTF.

This clone was detected a few times. From the germline J gene comes the end of the CDR3, since the read stops 3 residues before it. The J gene is TRBJ1-5, the V gene TRBV6-1; a possible D gene is TRBD1 (6 bases). Germline lookup yields CDR1 MNHNS and CDR2 SASEGT. Trimming shortened V by 3 bases and J by 6 bases, and 15 bases separated the two germline ends. This CDR3 region has 15 residues. This CDR3 is CASSDEGGIGQPQHF. The sequenced CDR3 bases are TGTGCCAGCAGTGACGAAGGGGGTATAGGTCAGCCC.

About this clone itself: The read gets to within 3 residues of the CDR3 end, and the germline J gene fills in the rest. The V call is TRBV6-1, the J call TRBJ2-5; 12 bases align to TRBD2. V shed 2 bases, J shed 4 bases, and the junction held 8 bases outside the gene matches. The CDR3 runs to 17 residues. Germline V lookup: CDR1 MNHNS, CDR2 SASEGT. CDR3 DNA (partial): TGTGCCAGCAGTGAATTGCTAGCGGGGGGGCATCGAGAGACC. Translated: CASSELLAGGHRET. The complete CDR3 sequence is CASSELLAGGHRETQYF.

This clone was seen at least ten times. The read terminates 3 residues ahead of where the CDR3 ends, so the germline J gene completes it. The chain uses TRBV7-9 and TRBJ2-7, with D unresolved. Trimming left V 7 bases short and J 0 bases short, with 13 bases between. Germline CDR1 reads SEHNR; CDR2 reads FQNEAQ (reference sequence). This CDR3 has 14 residues. The CDR3 bases that were read are TGTGCCAGCACCCCCAAGCCTGCCTCCTACGAG. Translated: CASTPKPASYE. The complete CDR3 sequence is CASTPKPASYEQYF.